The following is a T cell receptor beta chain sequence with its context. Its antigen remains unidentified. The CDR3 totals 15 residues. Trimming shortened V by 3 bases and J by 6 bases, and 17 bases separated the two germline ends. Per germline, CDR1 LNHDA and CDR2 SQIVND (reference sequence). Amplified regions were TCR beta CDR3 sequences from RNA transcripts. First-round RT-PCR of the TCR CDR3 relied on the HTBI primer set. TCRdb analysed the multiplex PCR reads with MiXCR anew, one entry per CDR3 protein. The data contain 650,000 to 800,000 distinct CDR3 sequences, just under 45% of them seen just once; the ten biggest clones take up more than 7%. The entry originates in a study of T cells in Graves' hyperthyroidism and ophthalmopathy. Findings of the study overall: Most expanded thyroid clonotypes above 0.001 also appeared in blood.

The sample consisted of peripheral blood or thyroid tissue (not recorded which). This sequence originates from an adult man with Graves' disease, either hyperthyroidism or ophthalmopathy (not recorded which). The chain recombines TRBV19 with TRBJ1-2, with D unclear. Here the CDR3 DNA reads TGTGCCAGTAGTATTTTGTTATGGCTGGAAAATGGCTACACCTTC. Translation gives CASSILLWLENGYTF.